Below, 23 T cell receptor beta chains from the same sample are listed, as sequenced in a study of blood T cell repertoires in COVID-19. TCRdb keeps only in-frame clones here, not all; method: immunoSEQ multiplex PCR. This table has approximately 79,000 clones, approximately 84% appearing once. The sample taken for sequencing was peripheral blood. All receptors come from a man in his fifties or sixties with COVID-19, enrolled during active disease.

This chain joins TRBV30 and TRBJ2-3; the D is unclear. This CDR3 is built from 12 residues. Between the trimmed V and J ends, which lost 2 bases and 6 bases, there was a span of 9 bases. Germline V CDR1 and CDR2: GTSNPN, SVGIG (reference sequence). The CDR3 is CAWSRGTDTQYF. Here the CDR3 DNA reads TGTGCCTGGAGTCGAGGTACGGATACGCAGTATTTT.

This chain uses TRBV28 with TRBJ2-7, with TRBD2 identical over 7 bases. There are 14 residues in the CDR3. J was trimmed by 0 bases and V by 4 bases; bases with no gene match: 3. Germline V gives CDR1 MDHEN, CDR2 SYDVKM. The CDR3 loop is CASSSLADSYEQYF. The DNA for the CDR3 is TGTGCCAGCAGTTCTCTAGCGGACTCCTACGAGCAGTACTTC. The entire variable domain, with the rest obtained from reference TRBV28 and TRBJ2-7, is as follows: DVKVTQSSRYLVKRTGEKVFLECVQDMDHENMFWYRQDPGLGLRLIYFSYDVKMKEKGDIPEGYSVSREKKERFSLILESASTNQTSMYLCASSSLADSYEQYFGPGTRLTVT.

The chain is built from TRBV2 and TRBJ2-5; no clear D gene. CDR1 SNHLY and CDR2 FYNNEI come from the germline V gene. V lost 6 bases, J lost 3 bases, and 11 bases lay in between. The CDR3 is 13 amino acids. The chain's CDR3 is CASSSNREETQYF. The DNA for the CDR3 is TGTGCCAGCAGCAGTAACAGAGAAGAGACCCAGTACTTC.

This clone was seen only once. The chain is built from TRBV12-3 or TRBV12-4 and TRBJ1-2; D unresolved. V lost 4 bases and J 13 bases, leaving 16 bases between the germline ends. The CDR3 length is 12 residues. CDR3 nucleotide sequence: TGTGCCAGCAGTTGGGGAGCCTGGACGCTCACCTTC. Its protein product is CASSWGAWTLTF.

V is TRBV30 and J is TRBJ1-2; 9 nucleotides agree with TRBD1. Germline V gene data show CDR1 as GTSNPN and CDR2 as SVGIG (reference sequence). The CDR3 runs 13 residues. The trim removed 4 bases at V and 8 bases at J, leaving 8 bases unmatched. CDR3 sequence: CAWNRDRVGGYTF. Written as DNA, the CDR3 is TGTGCCTGGAATAGGGACAGGGTCGGGGGCTACACCTTC.

The V gene is TRBV2, the J gene TRBJ1-1; D may be TRBD1 (5 bases). This CDR3 comprises 13 residues. The V and J ends lost 6 bases and 0 bases respectively, with 8 bases between them. The germline gives CDR1 SNHLY, CDR2 FYNNEI. CDR3 loop: CASRQEMNTEAFF. In DNA, the CDR3 is TGTGCCAGCAGACAGGAAATGAACACTGAAGCTTTCTTT.

The chain uses TRBV2 and TRBJ2-7; TRBD1 is a possible D gene (6 bases). The V end was cut by 1 base, the J end by 1 base, with 11 bases between. Germline V gene data show CDR1 as SNHLY and CDR2 as FYNNEI. CDR3 length: 15 amino acids. CDR3 protein: CASSEGGTRSYEQYF. CDR3 DNA sequence: TGTGCCAGCAGTGAAGGGGGGACACGGTCCTACGAGCAGTACTTC.

V usage is TRBV5-1 and J usage is TRBJ2-4; possibly TRBD2 for D (6 bases). Germline V gene lookup returns CDR1 SGHRS and CDR2 YFSETQ. There are 14 residues in the CDR3. The germline V and J ends were trimmed by 5 bases and 0 bases, with 9 bases remaining between them. The CDR3 region is CASSPGLAKNIQYF. CDR3 in DNA: TGCGCCAGCAGTCCGGGACTAGCCAAAAACATTCAGTACTTC. The full variable domain, rest sourced from reference TRBV5-1 and TRBJ2-4, is KAGVTQTPRYLIKTRGQQVTLSCSPISGHRSVSWYQQTPGQGLQFLFEYFSETQRNKGNFPGRFSGRQFSNSRSEMNVSTLELGDSALYLCASSPGLAKNIQYFGAGTRLSVL.

The chain recombines TRBV6-1 with TRBJ2-3; D is perhaps TRBD2 (5 bases). Germline values: CDR1 MNHNS, CDR2 SASEGT. Between the trimmed V and J ends, which lost 4 bases and 2 bases, there was a span of 16 bases. The CDR3 sequence is 16 residues long. The DNA for the CDR3 is TGTGCCAGCAGTGGAGGGATCATATCTATCACAGATACGCAGTATTTT. The encoded protein is CASSGGIISITDTQYF.

This rearrangement joins TRBV2 to TRBJ2-7; 9 positions agree with TRBD2. J lost 4 bases, V lost 6 bases, and 1 base had no gene match. The germline gives CDR1 SNHLY, CDR2 FYNNEI. This CDR3 has 12 residues. CDR3 nucleotide sequence: TGTGCCAGCAGGACTAGCGGATACGAGCAGTACTTC. Amino acid sequence: CASRTSGYEQYF.

V is TRBV3-1 (or the pseudogene TRBV3-2) and J is TRBJ2-1; D might be TRBD2 (6 bases). V shed 4 bases and J shed 7 bases, with 17 bases lying between them. The CDR3 contains 15 residues. Germline CDR1 is LGHDT and CDR2 is YNNKEL (reference sequence). DNA of the CDR3: TGTGCCAGCAGCCCAGCGGCGGGAATCAGGAATGAGCAGTTCTTC. This encodes CASSPAAGIRNEQFF.

J is TRBJ2-6 and V is TRBV19; D is possibly TRBD1 (6 bases). CDR1 and CDR2 (germline): LNHDA, SQIVND (reference sequence). V was cut by 7 bases and J by 0 bases, with 19 bases left in between. The CDR3 extends over 18 amino acids. The CDR3 region has the DNA TGTGCCAGTAACATGGCCAGACAGGTCTACTCTGGGGCCAACGTCCTGACTTTC. This gives the protein CASNMARQVYSGANVLTF. Together with reference TRBV19 and TRBJ2-6, the CDR3 gives the full variable domain: DGGITQSPKYLFRKEGQNVTLSCEQNLNHDAMYWYRQDPGQGLRLIYYSQIVNDFQKGDIAEGYSVSREKKESFPLTVTSAQKNPTAFYLCASNMARQVYSGANVLTFGAGSRLTVL.

This sequence joins TRBV7-2 and TRBJ2-1; weak D call: TRBD1 (5 bases). The CDR3 consists of 15 residues. Per germline, CDR1 SGHTA and CDR2 FQGNSA. The V gene lost 4 bases and the J gene lost 0 bases, with 10 bases spanning the gap. The CDR3 is CASSSTASSYNEQFF. As DNA, the CDR3 is TGTGCCAGCAGCTCGACAGCTAGCTCCTACAATGAGCAGTTCTTC. Looking up the rest from reference TRBV7-2 and TRBJ2-1 gives the full variable domain: GAGVSQSPSNKVTEKGKDVELRCDPISGHTALYWYRQSLGQGLEFLIYFQGNSAPDKSGLPSDRFSAERTGGSVSTLTIQRTQQEDSAVYLCASSSTASSYNEQFFGPGTRLTVL.

The chain links TRBV6-5 to TRBJ2-7; 8 bases match TRBD2. The CDR3 runs to 14 residues. J was trimmed by 3 bases and V by 5 bases; bases with no gene match: 6. The V gene's germline CDR1 is MNHEY and CDR2 SVGAGI. The chain's CDR3 is CASSRAGGVYEQYF. The CDR3 coding sequence is TGTGCCAGCAGTCGGGCCGGGGGGGTCTACGAGCAGTACTTC.

As for this clone: Other DNA variants within this sample encode the same CDR3. The chain uses TRBV9 and TRBJ2-7; D remains ambiguous. Trimming stripped 0 bases from V and 0 bases from J, with 4 bases between. Germline CDR1 reads SGDLS; CDR2 reads YYNGEE. There are 13 residues in the CDR3. In DNA, the CDR3 is TGTGCCAGCAGCGTAGATAGCTCCTACGAGCAGTACTTC. Amino acids: CASSVDSSYEQYF.

V is TRBV7-8 and J is TRBJ2-2, with D hard to call. The CDR3 loop spans 14 amino acids. Germline V gives CDR1 SGHVS, CDR2 FQNEAQ. The V gene lost 4 bases and the J gene lost 3 bases, with 9 bases spanning the gap. The DNA of the CDR3 is TGTGCCAGCAGCTCACGGGTGGACACCGGGGAGCTGTTTTTT. Encoded protein: CASSSRVDTGELFF.

The rearrangement joins TRBV6-1 to TRBJ1-5; no firm D call. V lost 1 base and J 2 bases, leaving 6 bases between the germline ends. This CDR3 contains 14 residues. CDR1 and CDR2 (germline): MNHNS, SASEGT. The CDR3 spells CASSEGGGNQPQHF. DNA of the CDR3: TGTGCCAGCAGTGAAGGCGGGGGCAATCAGCCCCAGCATTTT.

The V gene is TRBV5-1, the J gene TRBJ1-2; 8 nucleotides align to TRBD1. V dropped 1 base and J dropped 4; count of bases not matched to a gene: 6. This CDR3 has 15 residues. Germline assignment: CDR1 SGHRS and CDR2 YFSETQ. This chain's CDR3 is CASSLRTGGFYGYTF. In DNA, the CDR3 is TGCGCCAGCAGCTTGAGAACAGGGGGATTCTATGGCTACACCTTC.

V gene TRBV19 combines with J gene TRBJ2-1; D may be TRBD1 (6 bases). Per germline, CDR1 LNHDA and CDR2 SQIVND (reference sequence). CDR3 length: 15 amino acids. V shed 6 bases and J shed 5 bases, with 17 bases lying between them. The CDR3 DNA sequence: TGTGCCAGTAGAAGTATCATGGGACAACACAATGAGCAGTTCTTC. Protein product: CASRSIMGQHNEQFF.

This clone was counted between two and nine times. This chain joins TRBV19 and TRBJ1-1; D is ambiguous. V was cut by 8 bases and J by 0 bases, with 13 bases left in between. The V gene's germline CDR1 is LNHDA and CDR2 SQIVND (reference sequence). CDR3 length: 14 residues. The chain's CDR3 is CASSSSGVNTEAFF. CDR3 DNA sequence: TGTGCCAGTTCCTCCTCCGGGGTGAACACTGAAGCTTTCTTT.

The V and J genes are TRBV27 and TRBJ2-7, with TRBD1 matching over 9 bases. V trimming: 2 bases; J trimming: 2 bases; junction bases outside the gene matches: 4. Germline V gene lookup returns CDR1 MNHEY and CDR2 SMNVEV (reference sequence). The CDR3 is made up of 15 amino acids. The CDR3 nucleotides read TGTGCCAGCAGTTTAGCCGGGACAGGGACCTACGAGCAGTACTTC. Its protein product is CASSLAGTGTYEQYF.

This rearrangement joins TRBV2 to TRBJ1-1; D perhaps matches TRBD1 (5 bases). The V end was cut by 5 bases, the J end by 6 bases, with 13 bases between. This CDR3 contains 13 residues. Germline CDR1 SNHLY, CDR2 FYNNEI. In nucleotides, the CDR3 is TGTGCCAGCAGTAGATCAGGGTTGTCTGAAGCTTTCTTT. Translating gives CASSRSGLSEAFF.

The chain uses TRBV27 and TRBJ2-3; 10 bases match TRBD2. This CDR3 comprises 19 residues. V gave up 2 bases and J gave up 4 bases; unmatched junction bases: 15. Germline values: CDR1 MNHEY, CDR2 SMNVEV (reference sequence). The chain's CDR3 is CASSLGASGRAVFADTQYF. The CDR3 region has the DNA TGTGCCAGCAGTTTAGGGGCAAGCGGGAGGGCCGTTTTTGCAGATACGCAGTATTTT.